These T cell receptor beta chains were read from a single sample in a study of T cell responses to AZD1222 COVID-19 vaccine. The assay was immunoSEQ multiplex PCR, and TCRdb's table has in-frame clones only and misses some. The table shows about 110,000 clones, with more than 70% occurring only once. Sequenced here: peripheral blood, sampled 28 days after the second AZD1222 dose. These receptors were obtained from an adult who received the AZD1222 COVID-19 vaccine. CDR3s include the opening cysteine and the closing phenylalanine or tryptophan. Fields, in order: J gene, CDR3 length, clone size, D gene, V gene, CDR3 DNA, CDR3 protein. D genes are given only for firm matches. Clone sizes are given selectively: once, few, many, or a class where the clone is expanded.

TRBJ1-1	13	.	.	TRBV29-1	TGCAGCGTTGAGGGCTTTGGGAACACTGAAGCTTTCTTT	CSVEGFGNTEAFF
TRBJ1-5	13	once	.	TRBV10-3	TGTGCCACGAAGGCGAGAGGCAATCAGCCCCAGCATTTT	CATKARGNQPQHF
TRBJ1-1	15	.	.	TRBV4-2	TGTGCCAGCAGCCAAGATTGGGGAGGGGACACTGAAGCTTTCTTT	CASSQDWGGDTEAFF
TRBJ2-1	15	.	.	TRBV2	TGTGCCAGCAGTGATAAGCGGAAGGCGCAGGAGGAGCAGTTCTTC	CASSDKRKAQEEQFF
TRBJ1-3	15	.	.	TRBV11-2	TGTGCCAGCAGCTGGTTTGGGTACTCTGGAAACACCATATATTTT	CASSWFGYSGNTIYF
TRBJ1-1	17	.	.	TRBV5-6	TGTGCCAGCAGCTTGGTGGTGGGGGGTAGGGTGAACACTGAAGCTTTCTTT	CASSLVVGGRVNTEAFF
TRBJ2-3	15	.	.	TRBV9	TGTGCCAGCACCGGTGTCGGGGTTCCCACAGATACGCAGTATTTT	CASTGVGVPTDTQYF
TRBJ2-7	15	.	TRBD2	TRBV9	TGTGCCAGCAGCGTAGGAAATAGCGGGACCTACGAGCAGTACTTC	CASSVGNSGTYEQYF
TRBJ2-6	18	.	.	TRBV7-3	TGTGCCAGCAGCTTACCCGCGACTGGAACCGCTGGGGCCAACGTCCTGACTTTC	CASSLPATGTAGANVLTF
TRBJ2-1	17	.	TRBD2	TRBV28	TGTGCCAGCAGTCCCCCTGGGACTAGCGGGGAGAACAATGAGCAGTTCTTC	CASSPPGTSGENNEQFF
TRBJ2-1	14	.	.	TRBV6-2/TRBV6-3	TGTGCCAGCAGTTACGGCGGGGTCTACAATGAGCAGTTCTTC	CASSYGGVYNEQFF
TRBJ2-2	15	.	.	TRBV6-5	TGTGCCAGCAGGCCGGGACTTTCGAACACCGGGGAGCTGTTTTTT	CASRPGLSNTGELFF
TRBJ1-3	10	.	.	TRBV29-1	TGCAGCGTAGTAGGAAACACCATATATTTT	CSVVGNTIYF
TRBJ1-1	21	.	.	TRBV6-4	TGTGCCAGCAGTGACTCGAAGTTAGGCCAGAGGGACTCCCCTAGGTCCACTGAAGCTTTCTTT	CASSDSKLGQRDSPRSTEAFF
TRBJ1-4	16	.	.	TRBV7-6	TGTGCCAGCAGCTTAAGGCCAGGGGTCGTTAATGAAAAACTGTTTTTT	CASSLRPGVVNEKLFF
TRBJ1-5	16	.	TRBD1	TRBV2	TGTGCCAGCAGTAACTACAGGGGAGAAAACAATCAGCCCCAGCATTTT	CASSNYRGENNQPQHF
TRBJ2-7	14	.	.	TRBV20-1	TGCAGTGCTAGTCTGCGGGCCCCATCCTACGAGCAGTACTTC	CSASLRAPSYEQYF
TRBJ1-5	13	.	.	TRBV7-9	TGTGCCAGCAGCTTGATGGAGAATCAGCCCCAGCATTTT	CASSLMENQPQHF
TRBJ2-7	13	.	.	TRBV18	TGTGCCAGCTCACCCCCGGGTAGCTACGAGCAGTACTTC	CASSPPGSYEQYF
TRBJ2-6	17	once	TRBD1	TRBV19	TGTGCCAGTAGTACCGGGACAGGGAAATCTGGGGCCAACGTCCTGACTTTC	CASSTGTGKSGANVLTF
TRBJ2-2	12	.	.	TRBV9	TGTGCCAGCAGCGCTTACACCGGGGAGCTGTTTTTT	CASSAYTGELFF
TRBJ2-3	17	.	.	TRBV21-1	TGTGCCAGCAGCCAGGCGACTAGCGGGAGGATAGTAGATACGCAGTATTTT	CASSQATSGRIVDTQYF